One sample yielded the 31 T cell receptor beta chains listed below, sequenced in a study of blood T cells in healthy people across ages. The authors ran a second PCR of about 6 to 11 cycles using a sample-barcoded 5' primer and a J-beta primer mix. In TCRdb, the 5' RACE reads were re-called with MiXCR into one record per CDR3 protein. The sample includes roughly 1 million distinct CDR3 sequences, about 23% seen only once; the top ten take less than 0.75%. A further study also used this sample, focusing on T cells of mothers and their children.

The sequenced material came from blood. These receptors came from a girl aged 2 to 9 in good health.

Only a few counts were recorded for this clonotype. The chain couples TRBV29-1 to TRBJ2-2, with D possibly called TRBD1 or TRBD2 (5 bases each). From germline, CDR1 is SQVTM and CDR2 ANQGSEA. V was shortened by 6 bases and J by 6 bases, with 14 bases between the two germline ends. The CDR3 length is 13 residues. CDR3 amino acids: CSVRAGTAGELFF. The CDR3 DNA sequence: TGCAGCGTCCGAGCAGGGACGGCCGGGGAGCTGTTTTTT.

As concerns this clonotype: This clone may be a read error of a much larger clone one base away. The V and J genes are TRBV7-2 and TRBJ2-3; D possibly corresponds to TRBD1 (6 bases). The J call may not be correct, given that the DNA end is closer to TRBJ1-5. The CDR3 has 16 residues. In germline, CDR1 is SGHTA, CDR2 FQGNSA. CDR3 coding DNA: TGTGCCAGCAGCACGACTAGCGGGGGGCGCACAGATACGCAGCATTTT. It codes for CASSTTSGGRTDTQHF.

This rearrangement joins TRBV12-3 or TRBV12-4 to TRBJ1-5, with TRBD1 identical over 9 bases. The CDR3 spans 15 residues. The ends lost 5 bases at V and 4 bases at J; junction bases unmatched: 6. CDR3 in DNA: TGTGCCAGCAGTCCCGGGACAGGGATTAATCAGCCCCAGCATTTT. Translating gives CASSPGTGINQPQHF.

The gene calls are TRBV18 and TRBJ2-3, with TRBD1 identical over 8 bases. Trimming removed 8 bases from V and 1 base from J; junction bases left unmatched: 8. Germline CDR1 and CDR2: KGHSH and LQKENI. The CDR3 covers 15 residues. The CDR3 region has the DNA TGTGCCAGCGCTTCACAGGGGGTTCGCACAGATACGCAGTATTTT. It specifies CASASQGVRTDTQYF.

This clonotype was detected many times. The chain has TRBV28 and TRBJ2-7; D is ambiguous. Looked up from germline, CDR1 is MDHEN and CDR2 is SYDVKM. The CDR3 sequence is 13 residues long. The V gene lost 6 bases and the J gene lost 0 bases, with 9 bases spanning the gap. The CDR3 DNA reads TGTGCCAGCAGCCTCCTATCCTCCTACGAGCAGTACTTC. It codes for CASSLLSSYEQYF.

The V call is TRBV28, the J call TRBJ2-7, with TRBD2 matching 11 bases. The junction had 9 bases not matched to a gene; V was cut back by 7 bases and J by 4 bases. CDR3 size: 15 residues. Germline V gene lookup returns CDR1 MDHEN and CDR2 SYDVKM. The CDR3: CASKSSRLAGYEQYF. The DNA for the CDR3 is TGTGCCAGCAAGTCCTCCAGACTAGCGGGATACGAGCAGTACTTC.

Points on this clonotype: One end of the junction varies from germline; a read error may be responsible. This chain connects TRBV3-1 to TRBJ2-4; 10 nucleotides agree with TRBD2. The CDR3 extends over 18 amino acids. CDR1 is LGHDT, CDR2 YNNKEL, per germline (reference sequence). This chain's CDR3 is CASSQESGRASGKHIQYF. CDR3 sequence (DNA): TGTGCCAGCAGCCAAGAAAGCGGGAGGGCCTCTGGCAAACACATTCAGTACTTC.

This clonotype was seen a few times. This chain links TRBV20-1 with TRBJ2-7; D possibly corresponds to TRBD1 (6 bases). Per the germline V gene, CDR1 is DFQATT and CDR2 is SNEGSKA (reference sequence). The CDR3 covers 12 residues. Trimming removed 7 bases at V and 0 bases at J, with 10 bases between. The CDR3 reads CSVTGSSYEQYF. CDR3 bases: TGCAGTGTCACAGGGAGCTCCTACGAGCAGTACTTC.

The rearrangement links TRBV7-9 to TRBJ2-2, with 7 positions matching TRBD2. V lost 3 bases to trimming and J lost 6 bases; unmatched junction nucleotides: 7. Germline V lookup: CDR1 SEHNR, CDR2 FQNEAQ (reference sequence). The CDR3 runs 15 residues. CDR3 sequence: CASSLTSRDAGELFF. CDR3 in DNA: TGTGCCAGCAGCTTGACTAGCCGGGACGCCGGGGAGCTGTTTTTT.

This clonotype was seen only a few times. DNA for the CDR3: TGTGCCAGCAGCCAAAAACCGGGACTAGAGGCAGAGACCCAGTACTTC. As protein: CASSQKPGLEAETQYF. The chain uses TRBV3-1 and TRBJ2-5; 8 bases map to TRBD2. V lost 2 bases and J lost 4; bases outside the gene matches: 9. The CDR3 covers 16 residues. Germline lookup yields CDR1 LGHDT and CDR2 YNNKEL (reference sequence).

This clonotype was seen only once. The rearrangement links TRBV7-9 to TRBJ1-2; D is possibly TRBD1 (5 bases). Germline CDR1 is SEHNR and CDR2 is FQNEAQ (reference sequence). This CDR3 has 13 amino acids. Trimming took off 8 bases at V and 8 bases at J, with 18 bases between the two ends. DNA of the CDR3: TGTGCCAGCCACCTCGGGACCTTGGAGGGCTACACCTTC. This encodes CASHLGTLEGYTF. The full variable domain, completed using reference TRBV7-9 and TRBJ1-2, is DTGVSQNPRHKITKRGQNVTFRCDPISEHNRLYWYRQTLGQGPEFLTYFQNEAQLEKSRLLSDRFSAERPKGSFSTLEIQRTEQGDSAMYLCASHLGTLEGYTFGSGTRLTVV.

The chain joins TRBV12-3 or TRBV12-4 to TRBJ2-3; D may match TRBD1 or TRBD2 (5 bases each). Trimming took 8 bases from V and 3 from J, leaving 12 bases between them. The CDR3 has 13 residues. For the CDR3, the DNA is TGTGCCAGCTGGACACCGGGGACAGATACGCAGTATTTT. As protein: CASWTPGTDTQYF.

The rearrangement links TRBV5-1 to TRBJ2-1; a possible D gene is TRBD2 (7 bases). The CDR3 sequence is 19 residues long. The V end was cut by 1 base, the J end by 0 bases, with 20 bases between. The germline gives CDR1 SGHRS, CDR2 YFSETQ. The CDR3: CASSLRGGEWKSSYNEQFF. The CDR3 DNA reads TGCGCCAGCAGCTTGAGGGGGGGGGAATGGAAGAGCTCCTACAATGAGCAGTTCTTC.

The chain carries TRBV20-1 and TRBJ2-5; TRBD2 aligns across 7 bases. The CDR3 loop spans 14 amino acids. The ends lost 2 bases at V and 4 bases at J; junction bases unmatched: 7. Germline CDR1 is DFQATT and CDR2 is SNEGSKA (reference sequence). The CDR3 protein is CSARLAGVTETQYF. The CDR3 DNA follows: TGCAGTGCTAGACTGGCGGGGGTCACAGAGACCCAGTACTTC.

The V call is TRBV10-2, the J call TRBJ2-1; the D is unclear. Germline V gene sequence: CDR1 WSHSY, CDR2 SAAADI. V was pared by 4 bases and J by 8 bases, with 9 bases between. The CDR3 runs to 12 residues. The CDR3: CASSGSADEQFF. In DNA form, the CDR3 reads TGCGCCAGCAGTGGTTCGGCGGATGAGCAGTTCTTC.

The chain links TRBV29-1 to TRBJ1-5, with D maybe TRBD1 (5 bases). The CDR3 is 14 residues long. Between the trimmed V and J ends, which lost 4 bases and 3 bases, there was a span of 13 bases. Germline V gives CDR1 SQVTM, CDR2 ANQGSEA. DNA of the CDR3: TGCAGCGTTGGTGAGGGAGGGGCCAATCAGCCCCAGCATTTT. Amino acids: CSVGEGGANQPQHF.

V and J are TRBV25-1 and TRBJ2-1; D is tentatively TRBD1 or TRBD2 (5 bases each). The CDR3 covers 15 residues. In germline, CDR1 is MGHDK, CDR2 SYGVNS. The V end lost 2 bases, the J end lost 8 bases, and 16 bases lay between the germline ends. The CDR3 region is CASSEEGWEIDEQFF. The CDR3 coding sequence is TGTGCCAGCAGTGAAGAGGGGTGGGAGATCGATGAGCAGTTCTTC.

The chain links TRBV6-2 or TRBV6-3 to TRBJ2-1; D is undetermined. The V gene lost 1 base and the J gene lost 8 bases, with 9 bases spanning the gap. The CDR3 loop spans 13 amino acids. Germline V gene data show CDR1 as MNHEY and CDR2 as SVGEGT. The chain's CDR3 is CASSYFPGDEQFF. The CDR3 DNA reads TGTGCCAGCAGTTACTTCCCTGGTGATGAGCAGTTCTTC.

The chain is built from TRBV29-1 and TRBJ2-1, with 11 nucleotides matching TRBD2. The CDR3 runs 12 residues. V trimming: 6 bases; J trimming: 8 bases; junction bases outside the gene matches: 3. The germline CDR1 and CDR2 sequences are SQVTM and ANQGSEA. CDR3 sequence reads: CSVTSGGYEQFF. CDR3 coding DNA: TGCAGCGTAACTAGCGGGGGTTATGAGCAGTTCTTC.

The J gene is TRBJ2-7, the V gene TRBV7-2, with 8 bases that match TRBD2. The CDR3 is 16 amino acids. The germline CDR1 and CDR2 sequences are SGHTA and FQGNSA. J was trimmed by 4 bases and V by 2 bases; bases with no gene match: 10. As DNA, the CDR3 is TGTGCCAGCAGCTTACAACGGGGGGGCCCCTGGTACGAGCAGTACTTC. Its protein is CASSLQRGGPWYEQYF.

The chain employs TRBV10-2 and TRBJ1-2; D remains unclear. CDR1 is WSHSY, CDR2 SAAADI, per germline. The CDR3 runs 14 residues. V gave up 3 bases and J gave up 0 bases, with 8 bases separating them. As DNA, the CDR3 is TGCGCCAGCAGTGATAACAGCCCTAACTATGGCTACACCTTC. Translation gives CASSDNSPNYGYTF.

Notes on this clonotype: This may come from a read error, since a much larger clone is one base off. The chain recombines TRBV28 with TRBJ2-7, with 10 nucleotides matching TRBD1. Germline loops: CDR1 MDHEN, CDR2 SYDVKM. Trimming at V came to 5 bases and at J to 6 bases, leaving 4 bases not matched to a gene. CDR3 size: 13 residues. The CDR3: CASSPGQGIEQYF. Written as DNA, the CDR3 is TGTGCCAGCAGTCCGGGACAGGGGATCGAGCAGTACTTC.

The chain combines TRBV3-1 with TRBJ1-6; TRBD1 is a possible D gene (6 bases). The CDR3 runs 15 residues. V lost 4 bases and J 11 bases, leaving 18 bases between the germline ends. Per germline, CDR1 LGHDT and CDR2 YNNKEL (reference sequence). CDR3 sequence reads: CASSRLGGLGAPLHF. For the CDR3, the DNA is TGTGCCAGCAGCCGTTTGGGGGGCCTAGGTGCACCCCTCCACTTT.

V usage is TRBV15 and J usage is TRBJ2-5; no firm D call. The CDR3 spans 13 residues. CDR1 is LNHNV, CDR2 YYDKDF, per germline (reference sequence). Trimming shortened V by 0 bases and J by 5 bases, and 7 bases separated the two germline ends. The CDR3 DNA follows: TGTGCCACCAGCAGAGATCCAATTGAGACCCAGTACTTC. This sequence encodes CATSRDPIETQYF.

This clonotype was picked up a small number of times. The chain joins TRBV7-3 to TRBJ2-1; no definite D call. Trimming shortened V by 5 bases and J by 8 bases, and 16 bases separated the two germline ends. Germline loops: CDR1 SGHTA, CDR2 FQGTGA. The CDR3 runs 14 residues. The CDR3, as DNA: TGTGCCAGCAGCCTTGAAGGACGGGCGGATGAGCAGTTCTTC. Its protein product is CASSLEGRADEQFF.

This chain connects TRBV5-1 to TRBJ1-1, with a weak D call TRBD1 (6 bases). This CDR3 spans 13 amino acids. CDR1 and CDR2 from the germline V gene are SGHRS and YFSETQ. V was shortened by 5 bases and J by 4 bases, with 12 bases between the two germline ends. The CDR3 loop is CASRGQKSTEAFF. The CDR3 nucleotides read TGCGCCAGCAGGGGACAAAAAAGCACTGAAGCTTTCTTT. The full variable domain, in which reference TRBV5-1 and TRBJ1-1 provide the parts outside the CDR3, is KAGVTQTPRYLIKTRGQQVTLSCSPISGHRSVSWYQQTPGQGLQFLFEYFSETQRNKGNFPGRFSGRQFSNSRSEMNVSTLELGDSALYLCASRGQKSTEAFFGQGTRLTVV.

The chain employs TRBV28 and TRBJ1-4; 8 bases match TRBD1. The germline V gene encodes CDR1 MDHEN and CDR2 SYDVKM. The CDR3 has 14 residues. V dropped 8 bases and J dropped 7; count of bases not matched to a gene: 9. This chain's CDR3 is CASSPDRVTEKLFF. The CDR3 region has the DNA TGTGCCAGCTCCCCGGACAGGGTAACTGAAAAACTGTTTTTT. Full variable domain (rest looked up from reference TRBV28 and TRBJ1-4): DVKVTQSSRYLVKRTGEKVFLECVQDMDHENMFWYRQDPGLGLRLIYFSYDVKMKEKGDIPEGYSVSREKKERFSLILESASTNQTSMYLCASSPDRVTEKLFFGSGTQLSVL.

The rearrangement joins TRBV9 to TRBJ2-3; a possible D gene is TRBD2 (5 bases). CDR1 SGDLS and CDR2 YYNGEE come from the germline V gene. Between the trimmed V and J ends, which lost 0 bases and 0 bases, there was a span of 11 bases. CDR3 length: 16 residues. The CDR3 sequence is CASSVEVGASTDTQYF. CDR3 in DNA: TGTGCCAGCAGCGTAGAGGTGGGAGCTAGCACAGATACGCAGTATTTT.

The sample holds one count of this clonotype. The CDR3: CASSLEVAGRYQETQYF. CDR3 coding DNA: TGTGCCAGCAGCTTAGAGGTCGCAGGAAGGTACCAAGAGACCCAGTACTTC. The chain is built from TRBV7-6 and TRBJ2-5, with D hard to call. Per germline, CDR1 SGHVS and CDR2 FNYEAQ. Trimming pared 1 base from V and 0 bases from J, leaving 15 bases between. This CDR3 is 17 amino acids long.

The chain carries TRBV4-3 and TRBJ2-7; 7 nucleotides align to TRBD1. Per germline, CDR1 LGHNA and CDR2 YSLEER. The CDR3 length is 15 residues. Losses at the gene ends were 1 base for V and 4 bases for J; bases not matched to a gene: 7. The CDR3 is CASSQGSGTAYEQYF. CDR3 coding DNA: TGCGCCAGCAGCCAAGGCTCGGGGACAGCTTACGAGCAGTACTTC.

This clonotype has a handful of counts. The chain links TRBV20-1 to TRBJ2-7, with D perhaps being TRBD1 or TRBD2 (5 bases each). Germline-derived CDR1 and CDR2 are DFQATT and SNEGSKA (reference sequence). The CDR3 has 12 residues. CDR3 sequence reads: CSRGRHTYEQYF. CDR3 DNA: TGCAGCCGGGGACGGCATACCTACGAGCAGTACTTC.